Each of the 30 T cell receptor beta chains below was sequenced from the same sample in a study of TIL therapy for anti-PD-1-resistant metastatic lung cancer. Time point indicated: pre-treatment sample, taken before nivolumab and TIL therapy. This was the immunoSEQ v3 assay. The method was immunoSEQ multiplex PCR; TCRdb's version includes in-frame clones alone and lacks a portion of them. This table has more than 50,000 clones, more than 75% appearing once. The sample here was blood, taken at baseline. These receptor sequences come from a person aged 25 to 85 with non-small cell lung cancer.

This chain uses TRBV2 with TRBJ1-2; a possible D gene is TRBD1 (5 bases). Per germline, CDR1 SNHLY and CDR2 FYNNEI. Trimming took 6 bases from V and 2 from J, leaving 10 bases between them. The length of the CDR3 is 13 residues. The CDR3: CASSRTRNYGYTF. As DNA, the CDR3 is TGTGCCAGCAGCCGGACACGGAACTATGGCTACACCTTC.

This clone was recorded a few times. The gene calls are TRBV24-1 and TRBJ2-7, with TRBD1 identical over 10 bases. V was pared by 9 bases and J by 6 bases, with 7 bases of the junction left unmatched. Per the germline V gene, CDR1 is KGHDR and CDR2 is SFDVKD. This CDR3 spans 13 amino acids. The CDR3 sequence is CATQGQGLGEQYF. For the CDR3, the DNA is TGTGCCACCCAGGGACAGGGGCTGGGCGAGCAGTACTTC.

V and J are TRBV7-8 and TRBJ1-5; D may be TRBD1 (5 bases). The CDR3 sequence is 16 residues long. The V end was cut by 1 base, the J end by 0 bases, with 10 bases between. CDR1 and CDR2 (germline): SGHVS, FQNEAQ. As DNA, the CDR3 is TGTGCCAGCAGCTTAGAACAGGCCTCTAGCAATCAGCCCCAGCATTTT. Protein: CASSLEQASSNQPQHF.

J is TRBJ1-3 and V is TRBV9, with no clear D. The CDR3 is 16 amino acids. Trimming removed 2 bases from V and 5 bases from J, with 17 bases in between. CDR1 and CDR2 (germline): SGDLS, YYNGEE. CDR3 in amino acids: CASSVDPKLARNTIYF. In nucleotides, the CDR3 is TGTGCCAGCAGCGTCGACCCGAAGTTGGCCCGAAACACCATATATTTT.

The chain combines TRBV5-4 with TRBJ2-1; D possibly uses TRBD1 or TRBD2 (6 bases each). The CDR3 is made up of 15 amino acids. CDR1 SGHNT and CDR2 YYREEE come from the germline V gene (reference sequence). V was clipped by 5 bases and J by 5 bases, with 17 bases between them. The CDR3 nucleotides are TGTGCCAGCAGGCGCCTCGGGGGCGCTAACAATGAGCAGTTCTTC. Its protein product is CASRRLGGANNEQFF.

Remarks on this clone: Mismatch with germline at one junction end may stem from a read error. This rearrangement joins TRBV5-8 to TRBJ2-6; D is possibly TRBD1 (8 bases). Germline lookup yields CDR1 SGHTS and CDR2 YDEGEE. The CDR3 covers 17 residues. The CDR3 region has the DNA TGTGTCAGCAGTTTTACAGGGGGGGGTTCAGGGGCCAACGTCCTGACTTTC. Residues: CVSSFTGGGSGANVLTF.

V usage is TRBV27 and J usage is TRBJ2-1; 11 positions agree with TRBD2. From germline, CDR1 is MNHEY and CDR2 SMNVEV (reference sequence). The junction had 11 bases not matched to a gene; V was cut back by 6 bases and J by 7 bases. The CDR3 covers 16 residues. The CDR3 sequence is CASSGLLAGVDNEQFF. The CDR3 coding sequence is TGTGCCAGCAGCGGACTACTAGCGGGAGTTGATAATGAGCAGTTCTTC.

This clone was observed once. The CDR3 reads CASSPDFGTYTYNEQFF. CDR3 DNA: TGTGCCAGCAGTCCTGATTTCGGGACCTATACCTACAATGAGCAGTTCTTC. V is TRBV27 and J is TRBJ2-1; perhaps D is TRBD1 or TRBD2 (5 bases each). Germline-derived CDR1 and CDR2 are MNHEY and SMNVEV (reference sequence). The CDR3 consists of 17 residues. V lost 5 bases, J lost 2 bases, and 19 bases lay in between.

J is TRBJ1-2 and V is TRBV19; D remains unclear. In germline, CDR1 is LNHDA, CDR2 SQIVND (reference sequence). V lost 3 bases, J lost 3 bases, and 8 bases lay in between. CDR3 length: 13 amino acids. The CDR3 nucleotides are TGTGCCAGTAGTATCAAGGGCTACTATGGCTACACCTTC. Residues: CASSIKGYYGYTF.

V is TRBV10-2 and J is TRBJ1-2; 7 nucleotides agree with TRBD1. V lost 6 bases, J lost 8 bases, and 6 bases stayed unmatched. CDR1 WSHSY and CDR2 SAAADI come from the germline V gene. The CDR3 loop spans 12 amino acids. CDR3 region: CASSPTGKGYTF. CDR3 nucleotides: TGCGCCAGCAGCCCGACAGGGAAAGGCTACACCTTC.

This clone has a single count. CDR3: CASSIVRAGRETQYF. CDR3 nucleotide sequence: TGTGCCAGTAGTATAGTTCGGGCAGGCCGAGAGACCCAGTACTTC. The V and J genes are TRBV19 and TRBJ2-5; no reliable D call. Trimming took 1 base from V and 4 from J, leaving 13 bases between them. CDR1 is LNHDA and CDR2 is SQIVND in the germline V gene (reference sequence). This CDR3 spans 15 amino acids.

The V call is TRBV3-1 (or the pseudogene TRBV3-2), the J call TRBJ2-1; the D gene is possibly TRBD2 (5 bases). The CDR3 contains 11 residues. In germline, CDR1 is LGHDT, CDR2 YNNKEL (reference sequence). V was trimmed by 3 bases and J by 12 bases, leaving 9 bases between them. In DNA form, the CDR3 reads TGTGCCAGCAGCCAGCTAGAGGGGCAGTTCTTC. As protein: CASSQLEGQFF.

This chain connects TRBV10-3 to TRBJ1-1; D gene ambiguous. CDR1 is ENHRY, CDR2 SYGVKD, per germline. Trimming removed 0 bases from V and 4 bases from J, with 12 bases in between. The length of the CDR3 is 15 residues. The CDR3 DNA reads as TGTGCCATCAGTGAGTCGATCATTCTGGGCACTGAAGCTTTCTTT. It is translated as CAISESIILGTEAFF.

The rearrangement uses TRBV5-1 and TRBJ1-1; D is unresolved. CDR3 size: 13 residues. V gave up 4 bases and J gave up 1 base, with 8 bases separating them. Germline values: CDR1 SGHRS, CDR2 YFSETQ. The CDR3 region is CASSLQQNTEAFF. In nucleotides, the CDR3 is TGCGCCAGCAGCCTCCAGCAGAACACTGAAGCTTTCTTT. Full variable domain (outside the CDR3, taken from reference TRBV5-1 and TRBJ1-1): KAGVTQTPRYLIKTRGQQVTLSCSPISGHRSVSWYQQTPGQGLQFLFEYFSETQRNKGNFPGRFSGRQFSNSRSEMNVSTLELGDSALYLCASSLQQNTEAFFGQGTRLTVV.

The table lists this clone with a few counts. The chain uses TRBV29-1 and TRBJ1-1; 7 positions match TRBD1. Germline CDR1 SQVTM, CDR2 ANQGSEA. Unmatched junction bases numbered 5, after V lost 7 bases and J lost 0 bases. CDR3 size: 13 residues. CDR3 amino acids: CSGETGLNTEAFF. The CDR3, as DNA: TGCAGCGGGGAGACAGGGTTGAACACTGAAGCTTTCTTT.

The rearrangement links TRBV28 to TRBJ2-6; D not certain. Per the germline V gene, CDR1 is MDHEN and CDR2 is SYDVKM. This CDR3 is built from 21 residues. V lost 5 bases and J 0 bases, leaving 26 bases between the germline ends. The CDR3 bases are TGTGCCAGCAGTGAAGTCGAGTCTCCATCAGCTACCTACTCTGGGGCCAACGTCCTGACTTTC. Its protein is CASSEVESPSATYSGANVLTF.

V usage is TRBV27 and J usage is TRBJ2-7; perhaps TRBD1 as D (8 bases). The germline V and J ends were trimmed by 5 bases and 2 bases, with 22 bases remaining between them. This CDR3 is 17 amino acids long. Germline V gene data show CDR1 as MNHEY and CDR2 as SMNVEV (reference sequence). As DNA, the CDR3 is TGTGCCAGCAGTCCTTACCCCGACAGGGGAGGGACCTACGAGCAGTACTTC. Protein: CASSPYPDRGGTYEQYF.

The chain uses TRBV9 and TRBJ2-3; the D gene is possibly TRBD2 (6 bases). The CDR3 sequence is 16 residues long. Germline values: CDR1 SGDLS, CDR2 YYNGEE. With 1 base removed from V and 0 bases from J, the gap between germline ends came to 12 bases. This CDR3 reads CASSVTAGTSTDTQYF. CDR3 coding DNA: TGTGCCAGCAGCGTAACTGCGGGAACTAGCACAGATACGCAGTATTTT.

The chain combines TRBV10-3 with TRBJ1-3, with D unresolved. Per the germline V gene, CDR1 is ENHRY and CDR2 is SYGVKD. V dropped 2 bases and J dropped 0 bases, with 11 bases sitting between them. The CDR3 runs 16 residues. CDR3 DNA: TGTGCCATCAGTGAGGGTGGCGCCGCCTCTGGAAACACCATATATTTT. It yields the protein CAISEGGAASGNTIYF.

This clone occurred a few times. The V and J genes are TRBV11-3 and TRBJ1-1; D uncertain. CDR3 length equals 13 residues. CDR1 is SGHNT and CDR2 is YENEEA in the germline V gene. V was trimmed by 3 bases and J by 1 base, leaving 6 bases between them. Here the CDR3 DNA reads TGTGCCAGCAGCTTCTCCCGGAACACTGAAGCTTTCTTT. Protein: CASSFSRNTEAFF.

J is TRBJ2-2 and V is TRBV29-1; 8 nucleotides line up with TRBD1. Germline V gene data show CDR1 as SQVTM and CDR2 as ANQGSEA. The CDR3 covers 17 residues. Trimming took 1 base from V and 1 from J; bases not matched to a gene: 8. CDR3 nucleotide sequence: TGCAGCGTTGAAGGGGACGGACAGGGCGGGAACACCGGGGAGCTGTTTTTT. Amino acid sequence: CSVEGDGQGGNTGELFF.

This clone was seen just once. The chain employs TRBV5-1 and TRBJ2-5; D is undetermined. The CDR3 has 13 residues. V lost 0 bases to trimming and J lost 5 bases, with 8 bases between them. The germline V gene encodes CDR1 SGHRS and CDR2 YFSETQ. As DNA, the CDR3 is TGCGCCAGCAGCTTGGAAAAGGTGGAGACCCAGTACTTC. Translation: CASSLEKVETQYF. Filled out from reference TRBV5-1 and TRBJ2-5, the complete variable domain reads KAGVTQTPRYLIKTRGQQVTLSCSPISGHRSVSWYQQTPGQGLQFLFEYFSETQRNKGNFPGRFSGRQFSNSRSEMNVSTLELGDSALYLCASSLEKVETQYFGPGTRLLVL.

V gene TRBV4-1 combines with J gene TRBJ2-3; TRBD1 is a possible D gene (6 bases). The V end was cut by 0 bases, the J end by 0 bases, with 13 bases between. The length of the CDR3 is 17 residues. Germline assignment: CDR1 MGHRA and CDR2 YSYEKL. The CDR3 region is CASSQDIAGASTDTQYF. CDR3 DNA: TGCGCCAGCAGCCAAGATATAGCAGGGGCTAGCACAGATACGCAGTATTTT.

V usage is TRBV28 and J usage is TRBJ1-1; TRBD1 aligns across 7 bases. CDR3 length equals 15 residues. J gave up 2 bases and V 4 bases, and 7 bases lay outside the gene matches. Germline V gives CDR1 MDHEN, CDR2 SYDVKM. The CDR3 DNA reads as TGTGCCAGCAGTTCCCCCGGGACAGCTAACACTGAAGCTTTCTTT. This codes for CASSSPGTANTEAFF.

The chain uses TRBV5-1 and TRBJ2-5; D is uncertain. Per germline, CDR1 SGHRS and CDR2 YFSETQ. The CDR3 runs to 14 residues. V dropped 0 bases and J dropped 0 bases, with 6 bases sitting between them. The CDR3 DNA is TGCGCCAGCAGCTTGGAGCAGTACCAAGAGACCCAGTACTTC. As protein: CASSLEQYQETQYF.

The chain employs TRBV28 and TRBJ2-3; D gene uncertain. Germline V gene lookup returns CDR1 MDHEN and CDR2 SYDVKM. This CDR3 is 15 amino acids long. Trimming cost V 2 bases and J 2 bases, with 11 bases left between them. The CDR3 protein is CASSLGAANTDTQYF. In DNA, the CDR3 is TGTGCCAGCAGTTTAGGCGCGGCAAACACAGATACGCAGTATTTT.

The V and J genes are TRBV28 and TRBJ1-1, with D possibly TRBD1 on 6 matching bases. The V end lost 2 bases, the J end lost 3 bases, and 10 bases lay between the germline ends. The germline V gene encodes CDR1 MDHEN and CDR2 SYDVKM. CDR3 length equals 14 residues. For the CDR3, the DNA is TGTGCCAGCAGTTTAAGGGGGTTCGACACTGAAGCTTTCTTT. Its translation: CASSLRGFDTEAFF.

The gene calls are TRBV3-1 (or the pseudogene TRBV3-2) and TRBJ2-7, with 8 bases lining up with TRBD1. In germline, CDR1 is LGHDT, CDR2 YNNKEL (reference sequence). V was clipped by 4 bases and J by 2 bases; unmatched bases: 4. This CDR3 spans 14 amino acids. CDR3 DNA: TGTGCCAGCAGCCTTCGGGACAGGACCTACGAGCAGTACTTC. This codes for CASSLRDRTYEQYF.

This sequence joins TRBV9 and TRBJ2-5; 9 positions match TRBD2. Germline CDR1 and CDR2: SGDLS and YYNGEE. With V trimmed by 6 bases and J by 2 bases, 11 bases remained unmatched. The CDR3 covers 16 residues. The CDR3 sequence: CASTSGLAGRQETQYF. CDR3 bases: TGTGCCAGCACCTCAGGGCTAGCGGGAAGACAAGAGACCCAGTACTTC.

The chain links TRBV6-5 to TRBJ2-1; the D gene is possibly TRBD1 (5 bases). Germline-derived CDR1 and CDR2 are MNHEY and SVGAGI. The CDR3 sequence is 14 residues long. With 6 bases removed from V and 3 bases from J, the gap between germline ends came to 12 bases. The CDR3 DNA follows: TGTGCCAGCAGACCCGACAGAAGCTACAATGAGCAGTTCTTC. Translation: CASRPDRSYNEQFF.